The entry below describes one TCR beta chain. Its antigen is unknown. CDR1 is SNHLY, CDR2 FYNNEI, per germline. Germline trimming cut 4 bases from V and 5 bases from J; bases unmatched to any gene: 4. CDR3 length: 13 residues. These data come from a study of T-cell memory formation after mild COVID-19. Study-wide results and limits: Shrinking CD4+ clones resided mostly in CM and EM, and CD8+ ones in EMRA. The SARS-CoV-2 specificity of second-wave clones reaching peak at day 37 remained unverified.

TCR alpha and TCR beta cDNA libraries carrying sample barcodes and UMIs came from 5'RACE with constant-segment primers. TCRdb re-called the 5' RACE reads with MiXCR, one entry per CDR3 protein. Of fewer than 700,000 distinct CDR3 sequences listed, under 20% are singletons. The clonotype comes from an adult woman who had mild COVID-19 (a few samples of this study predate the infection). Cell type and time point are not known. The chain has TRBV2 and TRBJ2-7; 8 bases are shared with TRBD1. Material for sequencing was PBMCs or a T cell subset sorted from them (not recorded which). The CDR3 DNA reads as TGTGCCAGCAGTGGACAGGGGTTCAACGAGCAGTACTTC. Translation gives CASSGQGFNEQYF.